Following are 22 T cell receptor beta chains from one sample sequenced in a study of blood T cell repertoires in COVID-19. Sequencing used immunoSEQ multiplex PCR; TCRdb keeps in-frame clones, though not all of them. Here the sample spans more than 90,000 clones, around 79% being singletons. Sequencing was performed on peripheral blood. These receptors were taken from a woman aged 80 or over with acute or convalescent COVID-19.

V usage is TRBV3-1 (or the pseudogene TRBV3-2) and J usage is TRBJ2-5; D perhaps matches TRBD2 (5 bases). Deletions cut 4 bases from V and 7 bases from J, with 16 bases between. CDR3 size: 14 residues. Germline V gene sequence: CDR1 LGHDT, CDR2 YNNKEL (reference sequence). In DNA form, the CDR3 reads TGTGCCAGCAGCCCCCGGGCGGGTCTTTGGACCCAGTACTTC. Protein product: CASSPRAGLWTQYF.

This chain uses TRBV28 with TRBJ1-2, with D tentatively TRBD1 (6 bases). The CDR3 extends over 14 amino acids. Germline V gene lookup returns CDR1 MDHEN and CDR2 SYDVKM. V lost 4 bases and J 7 bases, leaving 16 bases between the germline ends. The CDR3 DNA follows: TGTGCCAGCAGTTCACAGGGCTTAGATGGTGGCTACACCTTC. Amino acid sequence: CASSSQGLDGGYTF.

This clone was counted once. The chain has TRBV10-3 and TRBJ1-2; D remains ambiguous. The CDR3 is 17 amino acids. Trimming removed 4 bases from V and 2 bases from J, with 20 bases in between. From germline, CDR1 is ENHRY and CDR2 SYGVKD. This CDR3 is CAISADLSVGVNYGYTF. For the CDR3, the DNA is TGTGCCATCAGTGCGGACTTGTCGGTTGGGGTAAACTATGGCTACACCTTC.

The chain carries TRBV10-3 and TRBJ2-2; the match to TRBD1 covers 9 bases. The germline gives CDR1 ENHRY, CDR2 SYGVKD. This CDR3 has 16 residues. J was trimmed by 9 bases and V by 4 bases; bases with no gene match: 12. The CDR3 is CAISAGQTGGRRELFF. CDR3 in DNA: TGTGCCATCAGTGCTGGACAGACAGGGGGGAGGAGGGAGCTGTTTTTT.

The sample holds a few counts of this clone. The V gene is TRBV6-2 or TRBV6-3, the J gene TRBJ2-7, with D maybe TRBD2 (6 bases). V was cut by 2 bases and J by 6 bases, with 11 bases left in between. Germline-derived CDR1 and CDR2 are MNHEY and SVGEGT. There are 13 residues in the CDR3. The CDR3 sequence: CASSYIRGGEQYF. The CDR3 DNA follows: TGTGCCAGCAGTTACATCCGGGGAGGCGAGCAGTACTTC.

The rearrangement links TRBV6-2 or TRBV6-3 to TRBJ2-1, with 7 bases that match TRBD1. Losses at the gene ends were 5 bases for V and 6 bases for J; bases not matched to a gene: 4. Per germline, CDR1 MNHEY and CDR2 SVGEGT. The CDR3 sequence is 13 residues long. Written as DNA, the CDR3 is TGTGCCAGCAGTCTACAGGGGTTCAATGAGCAGTTCTTC. Residues: CASSLQGFNEQFF.

The V call is TRBV6-5, the J call TRBJ2-7; 9 bases match TRBD2. The V gene's germline CDR1 is MNHEY and CDR2 SVGAGI. Trimming removed 4 bases from V and 2 bases from J; junction bases left unmatched: 9. The CDR3 runs to 16 residues. Here the CDR3 reads CASSSLASGATYEQYF. CDR3 nucleotide sequence: TGTGCCAGCAGTTCGTTGGCTAGCGGGGCCACCTACGAGCAGTACTTC.

This clone was picked up a small number of times. The chain combines TRBV30 with TRBJ1-2; tentatively, D is TRBD1 (5 bases). Germline V gives CDR1 GTSNPN, CDR2 SVGIG (reference sequence). This CDR3 has 13 amino acids. Trimming removed 2 bases at V and 3 bases at J, with 10 bases between. The CDR3 nucleotides read TGTGCCTGGAGTTCGAGGGACTACTATGGCTACACCTTC. Translation: CAWSSRDYYGYTF.

The gene calls are TRBV11-3 and TRBJ1-1; no firm D call. The V and J ends lost 4 bases and 3 bases respectively, with 12 bases between them. Germline-derived CDR1 and CDR2 are SGHNT and YENEEA. This CDR3 spans 14 amino acids. The CDR3 spells CASSSGNLDTEAFF. DNA of the CDR3: TGTGCCAGCAGCTCGGGGAATCTGGACACTGAAGCTTTCTTT.

CDR3 sequence: CAISETLGGEPYGYTF. The CDR3 region has the DNA TGTGCCATCAGTGAGACCCTGGGTGGAGAGCCCTATGGCTACACCTTC. The chain combines TRBV10-3 with TRBJ1-2, with no clear D. This CDR3 comprises 16 residues. Germline-derived CDR1 and CDR2 are ENHRY and SYGVKD. With 2 bases removed from V and 4 bases from J, the gap between germline ends came to 17 bases.

The rearrangement links TRBV28 to TRBJ1-3; D perhaps matches TRBD1 (5 bases). Germline values: CDR1 MDHEN, CDR2 SYDVKM. The CDR3 spans 14 residues. The ends were cut back, 7 bases at V and 2 bases at J, with 12 bases in the middle. CDR3: CASMDMSTGNTIYF. As DNA, the CDR3 is TGTGCCAGCATGGACATGAGTACTGGAAACACCATATATTTT.

The rearrangement uses TRBV7-2 and TRBJ1-5, with D possibly TRBD1 on 6 matching bases. This CDR3 has 15 residues. Germline assignment: CDR1 SGHTA and CDR2 FQGNSA. V gave up 5 bases and J gave up 4 bases, with 15 bases separating them. CDR3 residues: CASSLATGQNQPQHF. The CDR3 bases are TGTGCCAGCAGCCTCGCCACAGGGCAGAATCAGCCCCAGCATTTT.

V and J are TRBV15 and TRBJ2-2; weak D call: TRBD1 (6 bases). V was shortened by 5 bases and J by 1 base, with 11 bases between the two germline ends. CDR1 LNHNV and CDR2 YYDKDF come from the germline V gene (reference sequence). This CDR3 is 15 amino acids long. Written as DNA, the CDR3 is TGTGCCACCAGCGGGTTGGGACAGAACACCGGGGAGCTGTTTTTT. Protein sequence: CATSGLGQNTGELFF.

V is TRBV30 and J is TRBJ2-7, with TRBD1 matching 7 bases. Germline CDR1 GTSNPN, CDR2 SVGIG (reference sequence). This CDR3 spans 12 amino acids. The junction had 4 bases not matched to a gene; V was cut back by 1 base and J by 7 bases. The CDR3 coding sequence is TGTGCCTGGAGTGGGGACAGAAGAGAGCAGTACTTC. The encoded protein is CAWSGDRREQYF. Combining the CDR3 with reference TRBV30 and TRBJ2-7 gives the whole variable domain SQTIHQWPATLVQPVGSPLSLECTVEGTSNPNLYWYRQAAGRGLQLLFYSVGIGQISSEVPQNLSASRPQDRQFILSSKKLLLSDSGFYLCAWSGDRREQYFGPGTRLTVT.

Only one count was recorded for this clone. V is TRBV7-9 and J is TRBJ2-5; the match to TRBD2 covers 7 bases. This CDR3 is built from 15 residues. The V and J ends lost 3 bases and 5 bases, in that order; junction bases with no gene match: 9. Per the germline V gene, CDR1 is SEHNR and CDR2 is FQNEAQ (reference sequence). The chain's CDR3 is CASSLSAGASETQYF. Written as DNA, the CDR3 is TGTGCCAGCAGCTTGTCGGCGGGAGCTAGTGAGACCCAGTACTTC.

The genes are TRBV9 and TRBJ2-7; no definite D call. The CDR3 runs to 14 residues. V was pared by 0 bases and J by 0 bases, with 7 bases between. Per germline, CDR1 SGDLS and CDR2 YYNGEE. CDR3 sequence: CASSVGQRSYEQYF. CDR3 nucleotide sequence: TGTGCCAGCAGCGTAGGCCAGCGCTCCTACGAGCAGTACTTC.

The chain couples TRBV16 to TRBJ1-1; 11 bases are a match to TRBD1. The CDR3 extends over 16 amino acids. V lost 3 bases and J lost 1; bases outside the gene matches: 4. Germline V gene data show CDR1 as KGHSY and CDR2 as FQNENV. The DNA of the CDR3 is TGTGCCAGCAGCCATCTTGGACAGGGGGCGAACACTGAAGCTTTCTTT. Translated: CASSHLGQGANTEAFF.

This clone was counted a single time. This chain connects TRBV6-5 to TRBJ1-2; 9 positions agree with TRBD1. V was clipped by 6 bases and J by 7 bases; unmatched bases: 9. CDR3 length equals 14 residues. Germline V gives CDR1 MNHEY, CDR2 SVGAGI. CDR3 in DNA: TGTGCCAGCAGGCCGGGACAGGGTACGGTTGGCTACACCTTC. Its protein is CASRPGQGTVGYTF.

This clone was observed a handful of times. The chain employs TRBV28 and TRBJ2-5; 7 bases agree with TRBD2. Germline CDR1 is MDHEN and CDR2 is SYDVKM. The ends lost 4 bases at V and 7 bases at J; junction bases unmatched: 15. The CDR3 consists of 16 residues. Written as DNA, the CDR3 is TGTGCCAGCAGTTCCCCGGGGGGTCGCGCCGGGGCGACCCAGTACTTC. This sequence encodes CASSSPGGRAGATQYF.

The J gene is TRBJ2-2, the V gene TRBV7-9; the match to TRBD1 covers 7 bases. The CDR3 is 16 residues long. Germline-derived CDR1 and CDR2 are SEHNR and FQNEAQ (reference sequence). The V gene end was trimmed by 4 bases and the J gene end by 7 bases; junction bases not matched to a gene: 12. The chain's CDR3 is CASSYGQAPLYGELFF. Written as DNA, the CDR3 is TGTGCCAGCAGCTATGGACAGGCCCCATTATACGGGGAGCTGTTTTTT.

The chain recombines TRBV4-2 with TRBJ2-5; 14 bases match TRBD2. With 0 bases clipped from V and 1 base from J, the junction kept 4 bases outside the gene matches. Germline V CDR1 and CDR2: LGHNA, YNFKEQ. CDR3 size: 18 residues. CDR3 nucleotides: TGTGCCAGCAGCCAAGATGGGGGACTAGCGGGAGCCCAAGAGACCCAGTACTTC. Amino acid sequence: CASSQDGGLAGAQETQYF.

The gene calls are TRBV12-3 or TRBV12-4 and TRBJ2-2; D unresolved. The V and J ends lost 4 bases and 5 bases respectively, with 5 bases between them. The CDR3 is 12 amino acids. The DNA of the CDR3 is TGTGCCAGCAGTTCATTTACCGGGGAGCTGTTTTTT. Translated: CASSSFTGELFF.